Each of the 23 T cell receptor beta chains below was sequenced from the same sample in a study of human T cells and chemical hapten exposure. TCRdb recomputed calls from the RACE reads with MiXCR, one row per CDR3 protein. Here the sample spans about 380,000 distinct CDR3 sequences, more than 4.5% being singletons. Time point denoted: patch test 1, 2 weeks after DPC sensitization. As to treatment: therapeutic diphenylcyclopropenone sensitization with weekly scalp DPC. The input for sequencing was whole blood, taken in connection with sensitization to the hapten diphenylcyclopropenone (DPC). The receptor source for this set is a woman between 50 and 59 years old with alopecia areata. Some clones in this sample may be carry-over from other donors' samples.

The rearrangement uses TRBV19 and TRBJ2-2, with D tentatively TRBD1 (6 bases). Germline CDR1 LNHDA, CDR2 SQIVND (reference sequence). V lost 5 bases and J 2 bases, leaving 12 bases between the germline ends. CDR3 length: 15 residues. CDR3 sequence reads: CASSGFRGNTGELFF. The CDR3 DNA follows: TGTGCCAGTAGTGGCTTCAGGGGAAACACCGGGGAGCTGTTTTTT.

This clonotype was detected ten times or more. The chain joins TRBV11-2 to TRBJ2-7; either TRBD1 or TRBD2 may supply D (5 bases each). V gave up 3 bases and J gave up 7 bases, with 13 bases separating them. CDR1 and CDR2 (germline): SGHAT, FQNNGV. The CDR3 length is 13 residues. CDR3 DNA sequence: TGTGCCAGCAGCTTGGGACCGGCTTGGGAGCAGTACTTC. Its translation: CASSLGPAWEQYF. Drawing the rest from reference TRBV11-2 and TRBJ2-7, the complete variable domain is EAGVAQSPRYKIIEKRQSVAFWCNPISGHATLYWYQQILGQGPKLLIQFQNNGVVDDSQLPKDRFSAERLKGVDSTLKIQPAKLEDSAVYLCASSLGPAWEQYFGPGTRLTVT.

This rearrangement joins TRBV11-2 to TRBJ2-3, with 14 bases that match TRBD2. V shed 6 bases and J 2 bases; nucleotides not matched to a gene: 10. This CDR3 region has 18 residues. Germline CDR1 SGHAT, CDR2 FQNNGV. Here the CDR3 DNA reads TGTGCCAGCAGTTCTTCCGGGACTAGCGGGGGATACACAGATACGCAGTATTTT. This codes for CASSSSGTSGGYTDTQYF.

The V call is TRBV20-1, the J call TRBJ2-6; TRBD1 agrees at 8 bases. From germline, CDR1 is DFQATT and CDR2 SNEGSKA (reference sequence). The CDR3 sequence is 13 residues long. V shed 5 bases, J shed 4 bases, and the junction held 1 base outside the gene matches. DNA for the CDR3: TGCAGTGCTCGGACAGGGGGGGCCAACGTCCTGACTTTC. It encodes CSARTGGANVLTF.

This clonotype was counted many times. The chain combines TRBV29-1 with TRBJ2-1; tentatively, D is TRBD2 (5 bases). Germline V gives CDR1 SQVTM, CDR2 ANQGSEA. The CDR3 sequence is 17 residues long. V shed 1 base and J shed 2 bases, with 18 bases lying between them. Here the CDR3 DNA reads TGCAGCGTTGAAGGGGCTCTACTCGGAGGTCCCTACAATGAGCAGTTCTTC. Its translation: CSVEGALLGGPYNEQFF.

In its sample, this clonotype was seen many times. CDR3 DNA sequence: TGTGCCAGCAGTTACTCGACTGCGGGGGGGCCCCCCACCAAGGAGACCCAGTACTTC. Protein sequence: CASSYSTAGGPPTKETQYF. The chain links TRBV6-5 to TRBJ2-5; 9 bases line up with TRBD2. The CDR3 contains 19 residues. V was pared by 0 bases and J by 5 bases, with 16 bases of the junction left unmatched. The germline CDR1 and CDR2 sequences are MNHEY and SVGAGI.

This clonotype was counted between two and nine times. The V call is TRBV12-3 or TRBV12-4, the J call TRBJ1-1; 8 nucleotides match TRBD1. The trim removed 8 bases at V and 10 bases at J, leaving 15 bases unmatched. The CDR3 contains 14 residues. The CDR3 coding sequence is TGTGCCAGCGGTACAGGGGGAGGTCGTCTCCGAGCTTTCTTT. It translates to CASGTGGGRLRAFF.

This clonotype was seen many times. J is TRBJ2-1 and V is TRBV28; D remains ambiguous. Germline V gives CDR1 MDHEN, CDR2 SYDVKM. The length of the CDR3 is 14 residues. Trimming removed 8 bases from V and 0 bases from J, with 11 bases in between. CDR3 loop: CASYSGGSYNEQFF. CDR3 coding DNA: TGTGCCAGCTACTCTGGTGGCTCCTACAATGAGCAGTTCTTC.

This clonotype showed up just a few times. This chain links TRBV18 with TRBJ2-3; a weak D match, TRBD2 (5 bases). Germline lookup yields CDR1 KGHSH and CDR2 LQKENI. The germline V and J ends were trimmed by 4 bases and 6 bases, with 17 bases remaining between them. This CDR3 has 15 residues. Here the CDR3 DNA reads TGTGCCAGCTCACTCCGAGAGGCCCGCGGGGATACGCAGTATTTT. This translates into CASSLREARGDTQYF.

This clonotype showed up just a few times. The chain employs TRBV11-2 and TRBJ1-2; D is uncertain. This CDR3 spans 16 amino acids. Trimming shortened V by 5 bases and J by 2 bases, and 18 bases separated the two germline ends. Germline loops: CDR1 SGHAT, CDR2 FQNNGV. This CDR3 reads CASSRLREARNYGYTF. The CDR3 nucleotides are TGTGCCAGCAGCCGACTTAGAGAGGCGCGGAACTATGGCTACACCTTC.

The chain couples TRBV27 to TRBJ2-7; TRBD2 matches 9 bases. Per the germline V gene, CDR1 is MNHEY and CDR2 is SMNVEV (reference sequence). The CDR3 has 15 amino acids. The ends lost 2 bases at V and 2 bases at J; junction bases unmatched: 4. CDR3 in DNA: TGTGCCAGCAGTTTAAAAGCGGGGGGCCCCTACGAGCAGTACTTC. Its protein product is CASSLKAGGPYEQYF.

This clonotype came up many times. The rearrangement joins TRBV5-1 to TRBJ1-2; the match to TRBD1 covers 8 bases. CDR3 length: 16 residues. V was pared by 0 bases and J by 2 bases, with 6 bases of the junction left unmatched. CDR1 SGHRS and CDR2 YFSETQ come from the germline V gene. The CDR3 DNA is TGCGCCAGCAGCTTGGGTGCCGGGACAGGAAACTATGGCTACACCTTC. Amino acid sequence: CASSLGAGTGNYGYTF.

Note on this clonotype: It may be a read error: a sequence one base away is much more abundant. The chain couples TRBV9 to TRBJ2-7, with D perhaps matching TRBD1 or TRBD2 (5 bases each). V lost 0 bases, J lost 6 bases, and 13 bases lay in between. The CDR3 spans 14 residues. CDR1 and CDR2 from the germline V gene are SGDLS and YYNGEE. This CDR3 is CASSVDWGSGEQYF. The CDR3, as DNA: TGTGCCAGCAGCGTAGATTGGGGGTCGGGCGAGCAGTACTTC.

The V call is TRBV5-1, the J call TRBJ2-5; no reliable D call. Trimming cost V 3 bases and J 2 bases, with 11 bases left between them. This CDR3 spans 14 amino acids. Germline loops: CDR1 SGHRS, CDR2 YFSETQ. CDR3: CASSYASRQETQYF. In DNA form, the CDR3 reads TGCGCCAGCAGCTACGCTAGTCGACAAGAGACCCAGTACTTC.

The chain employs TRBV20-1 and TRBJ2-2; 11 bases agree with TRBD2. CDR1 and CDR2 (germline): DFQATT, SNEGSKA (reference sequence). The CDR3 is 16 residues long. V shed 3 bases, J shed 7 bases, and the junction held 10 bases outside the gene matches. In nucleotides, the CDR3 is TGCAGTGCTAGCGGGACTAGCGGCTCGTTGGGCGGGGAGCTGTTTTTT. As protein: CSASGTSGSLGGELFF.

This clonotype came up a few times. The chain recombines TRBV29-1 with TRBJ1-4; D ambiguous. The CDR3 length is 14 residues. Germline CDR1 reads SQVTM; CDR2 reads ANQGSEA. V was clipped by 5 bases and J by 3 bases, with 13 bases between them. The CDR3 loop reads CSVLTVRANEKLFF. The CDR3 DNA follows: TGCAGCGTTTTGACCGTCAGAGCTAATGAAAAACTGTTTTTT.

This clonotype was detected a few times. The chain joins TRBV5-1 to TRBJ1-2, with D tentatively TRBD1 (6 bases). The germline V gene encodes CDR1 SGHRS and CDR2 YFSETQ. This CDR3 is built from 13 residues. Trimming stripped 0 bases from V and 8 bases from J, with 11 bases between. CDR3 sequence: CASSLDTGKGYTF. The CDR3 DNA follows: TGCGCCAGCAGCTTGGACACAGGGAAAGGCTACACCTTC.

This clonotype was observed many times. This chain joins TRBV12-5 and TRBJ1-2, with D tentatively TRBD1 (6 bases). Deletions cut 3 bases from V and 6 bases from J, with 11 bases between. Germline lookup yields CDR1 LGHNT and CDR2 FRNRAP. CDR3 length equals 13 residues. For the CDR3, the DNA is TGTGCTAGTGGTTTCGGACAGTGGGATGGCTACACCTTC. Protein sequence: CASGFGQWDGYTF.

Many counts were recorded for this clonotype. This chain joins TRBV7-9 and TRBJ2-3; 8 bases map to TRBD2. The CDR3 is 16 residues long. The J segment lost 3 bases and the V segment lost 5 bases, leaving 10 bases of the junction unmatched. CDR1 and CDR2 (germline): SEHNR, FQNEAQ (reference sequence). CDR3 bases: TGTGCCAGCAGCGCGCCCCTAGCGGGTCGTACAGATACGCAGTATTTT. Its protein product is CASSAPLAGRTDTQYF.

This clonotype was detected many times. This rearrangement joins TRBV5-6 to TRBJ1-1; TRBD1 matches 7 bases. The CDR3 covers 15 residues. The V segment lost 4 bases and the J segment 0 bases; nucleotides outside the gene matches: 6. Germline values: CDR1 SGHDT, CDR2 YYEEEE. The CDR3 region is CASSATGDLNTEAFF. DNA for the CDR3: TGTGCCAGCAGCGCCACAGGGGACCTGAACACTGAAGCTTTCTTT.

The V call is TRBV5-6, the J call TRBJ1-2; maybe TRBD1 (5 bases). This CDR3 has 15 residues. Germline V gives CDR1 SGHDT, CDR2 YYEEEE. With 0 bases removed from V and 4 bases from J, the gap between germline ends came to 13 bases. As DNA, the CDR3 is TGTGCCAGCAGCTTGGGAAGCCCCGGGGGCTATGGCTACACCTTC. Its translation: CASSLGSPGGYGYTF.

The sample holds many counts of this clonotype. This chain joins TRBV2 and TRBJ2-7; the D call may be TRBD1 or TRBD2 (5 bases each). This CDR3 has 12 amino acids. Per germline, CDR1 SNHLY and CDR2 FYNNEI. Trimming removed 7 bases at V and 3 bases at J, with 10 bases between. The CDR3 protein is CASMGRGYEQYF. CDR3 sequence (DNA): TGTGCCAGCATGGGACGGGGCTACGAGCAGTACTTC. Filled out from reference TRBV2 and TRBJ2-7, the complete variable domain reads EPEVTQTPSHQVTQMGQEVILRCVPISNHLYFYWYRQILGQKVEFLVSFYNNEISEKSEIFDDQFSVERPDGSNFTLKIRSTKLEDSAMYFCASMGRGYEQYFGPGTRLTVT.

This clonotype was observed a few times. The chain couples TRBV7-9 to TRBJ2-7; D is possibly TRBD2 (5 bases). Trimming shortened V by 6 bases and J by 4 bases, and 13 bases separated the two germline ends. The length of the CDR3 is 13 residues. Germline V CDR1 and CDR2: SEHNR, FQNEAQ (reference sequence). CDR3 region: CASSPREGYEQYF. Written as DNA, the CDR3 is TGTGCCAGCAGTCCACGCGAGGGATACGAGCAGTACTTC.